Listed below are T cell receptor beta chains from one sample, sequenced in a study of blood T cell repertoires in COVID-19. Data came from immunoSEQ multiplex PCR; TCRdb stores just in-frame clones and leaves some out. The sample lists about 120,000 clones; 78% were seen once. Sequences were obtained from peripheral blood. These receptor sequences come from a man between 65 and 85 years old with acute or convalescent COVID-19. Each CDR3 is given with its conserved first and last residue.

j_gene: TRBJ2-5; v_gene: TRBV5-1; CDR3aa: CASSRRMRKETQYF
j_gene: TRBJ1-1; v_gene: TRBV5-1; CDR3aa: CASSYGYDSEAFF
j_gene: TRBJ1-1; v_gene: TRBV21-1; CDR3aa: CASSKRQSNTEAFF
j_gene: TRBJ1-2; v_gene: TRBV7-2; CDR3aa: CASSARDRNYGYTF
j_gene: TRBJ1-6; v_gene: TRBV6-5; CDR3aa: CASRPPGQENSPLHF
j_gene: TRBJ1-5; v_gene: TRBV21-1; CDR3aa: CASTVPGSNQPQHF
j_gene: TRBJ2-3; v_gene: TRBV5-1; CDR3aa: CASSAGLAGSTDTQYF
j_gene: TRBJ2-5; v_gene: TRBV19; CDR3aa: CASTDSQETQYF
j_gene: TRBJ1-1; v_gene: TRBV4-3; CDR3aa: CASSQDRAVAYTEAFF
j_gene: TRBJ1-3; v_gene: TRBV5-1; CDR3aa: CASSSSDSRSGNTIYF
j_gene: TRBJ2-1; v_gene: TRBV4-1; CDR3aa: CASSYQPPGGSYNEQFF
j_gene: TRBJ2-6; v_gene: TRBV4-3; CDR3aa: CASSQEIARANVLTF
j_gene: TRBJ1-2; v_gene: TRBV20-1; CDR3aa: CSASGWGRNYGYTF
j_gene: TRBJ2-1; v_gene: TRBV9; CDR3aa: CASSVVPGDNEQFF
j_gene: TRBJ1-5; v_gene: TRBV2; CDR3aa: CASSEGTRGNQPQHF
j_gene: TRBJ2-2; v_gene: TRBV6-5; CDR3aa: CASRRGPGELFF
j_gene: TRBJ1-5; v_gene: TRBV7-8; CDR3aa: CASSLNRAGNQPQHF
j_gene: TRBJ2-5; v_gene: TRBV9; CDR3aa: CASSPPRRGGSQETQYF
j_gene: TRBJ1-2; v_gene: TRBV7-2; CDR3aa: CASSRDNFYGYTF
j_gene: TRBJ1-5; v_gene: TRBV6-2/TRBV6-3; CDR3aa: CASSRGVLGGQPQHF
j_gene: TRBJ2-1; v_gene: TRBV6-1; CDR3aa: CASSEALRGGYYNEQFF
j_gene: TRBJ2-7; v_gene: TRBV5-6; CDR3aa: CASRGDRASSYEQYF
j_gene: TRBJ1-1; v_gene: TRBV7-2; CDR3aa: CASSPRTRTGPEAFF
j_gene: TRBJ2-3; v_gene: TRBV20-1; CDR3aa: CSASGLAGGYSSTDTQYF
j_gene: TRBJ1-6; v_gene: TRBV6-2/TRBV6-3; CDR3aa: CASSYSSQSGSPLHF
j_gene: TRBJ1-1; v_gene: TRBV19; CDR3aa: CATHPTGGAYTEAFF
j_gene: TRBJ2-7; v_gene: TRBV6-4; CDR3aa: CASSRDSDGREQYF
j_gene: TRBJ1-2; v_gene: TRBV7-2; CDR3aa: CASSKDRAARGYTF
j_gene: TRBJ2-5; v_gene: TRBV6-5; CDR3aa: CASTSRGLDQETQYF
j_gene: TRBJ1-2; v_gene: TRBV5-5; CDR3aa: CASAQGPTGIQGYGYTF
j_gene: TRBJ2-1; v_gene: TRBV7-2; CDR3aa: CASSLRAGGLGPRGNEQFF
j_gene: TRBJ2-1; v_gene: TRBV5-5; CDR3aa: CASSFGLAGGLNYNEQFF
j_gene: TRBJ1-5; v_gene: TRBV7-2; CDR3aa: CASSLTGGSQPQHF
j_gene: TRBJ2-7; v_gene: TRBV6-5; CDR3aa: CASSYSERGPYYEQYF
j_gene: TRBJ1-1; v_gene: TRBV20-1; CDR3aa: CSSSGVRAFF
j_gene: TRBJ1-6; v_gene: TRBV4-3; CDR3aa: CASSQAFTGVIISPLHF
j_gene: TRBJ2-3; v_gene: TRBV20-1; CDR3aa: CSASKRGYQDTQYF
j_gene: TRBJ2-7; v_gene: TRBV18; CDR3aa: CASSVQRGGLEQYF
j_gene: TRBJ1-5; v_gene: TRBV12-3/TRBV12-4; CDR3aa: CASSFGGGAQHF
j_gene: TRBJ2-5; v_gene: TRBV5-1; CDR3aa: CASSPGGVQETQYF
j_gene: TRBJ1-3; v_gene: TRBV6-5; CDR3aa: CASSYQSRASGNTIYF